The 15 T cell receptor beta chains below come from one sample, sequenced in a study of identical twins. TCRdb redid the calling of the 5' RACE reads with MiXCR, one entry per CDR3 protein. The sample yields 700,000 to 950,000 distinct CDR3 sequences, around 12% seen once. In addition, the sample was reused for a study of yellow fever vaccine responses in identical twins.

The sequenced material came from PBMCs. All receptors derive from a woman aged 18-29 years in good health.

This clonotype was counted between two and nine times. The rearrangement links TRBV12-3 or TRBV12-4 to TRBJ2-2, with a weak D call TRBD2 (6 bases). This CDR3 is 16 amino acids long. V lost 7 bases and J 0 bases, leaving 15 bases between the germline ends. CDR3 region: CASNQYRGTNTGELFF. The CDR3 region has the DNA TGTGCCAGCAACCAGTATCGGGGGACGAACACCGGGGAGCTGTTTTTT.

The rearrangement links TRBV6-2 or TRBV6-3 to TRBJ2-1; no definite D call. V dropped 4 bases and J dropped 0 bases, with 10 bases sitting between them. This CDR3 contains 15 residues. Germline loops: CDR1 MNHEY, CDR2 SVGEGT. The CDR3 spells CASSWVGPSYNEQFF. The CDR3 DNA follows: TGTGCCAGCAGTTGGGTCGGGCCCTCCTACAATGAGCAGTTCTTC.

This clonotype was counted between two and nine times. The rearrangement uses TRBV5-1 and TRBJ2-6; 10 nucleotides line up with TRBD1. The CDR3 has 17 amino acids. The V segment lost 5 bases and the J segment 2 bases; nucleotides outside the gene matches: 7. Germline CDR1 SGHRS, CDR2 YFSETQ. In DNA, the CDR3 is TGCGCCAGCAGTCCGGGACAGGGGTTTGCTGGGGCCAACGTCCTGACTTTC. This gives the protein CASSPGQGFAGANVLTF.

This clonotype was detected only a few times. This chain uses TRBV10-2 with TRBJ1-6; 9 nucleotides line up with TRBD1. CDR1 is WSHSY, CDR2 SAAADI, per germline. Trimming at V came to 2 bases and at J to 5 bases, leaving 1 base not matched to a gene. The CDR3 sequence is 15 residues long. The CDR3 nucleotides read TGCGCCAGCAGTGAGGGGGACAGGGATAATTCACCCCTCCACTTT. Its protein product is CASSEGDRDNSPLHF.

This rearrangement joins TRBV6-2 or TRBV6-3 to TRBJ2-7, with 7 positions matching TRBD2. CDR1 and CDR2 (germline): MNHEY, SVGEGT. V was clipped by 9 bases and J by 2 bases; unmatched bases: 7. CDR3 length: 13 amino acids. The CDR3 reads CASSSGNAYEQYF. For the CDR3, the DNA is TGTGCCAGTTCAAGCGGGAATGCCTACGAGCAGTACTTC.

This clonotype was picked up a small number of times. CDR3 nucleotides: TGTGCCACCAGTGATAGCAGGGTGGCGGACTACGAGCAGTACTTC. Translated: CATSDSRVADYEQYF. The chain combines TRBV24-1 with TRBJ2-7, with a weak D call TRBD1 (5 bases). Germline CDR1 KGHDR, CDR2 SFDVKD. V was pared by 3 bases and J by 3 bases, with 14 bases between. This CDR3 is 15 amino acids long.

V usage is TRBV6-5 and J usage is TRBJ2-3; 9 bases agree with TRBD2. The V and J ends lost 0 bases and 0 bases, in that order; junction bases with no gene match: 4. The germline CDR1 and CDR2 sequences are MNHEY and SVGAGI. This CDR3 is built from 17 residues. The CDR3 coding sequence is TGTGCCAGCAGTTACTCGCCTAGCGGGACCAGCACAGATACGCAGTATTTT. Residues: CASSYSPSGTSTDTQYF.

The count of this clonotype is one. The V gene is TRBV14, the J gene TRBJ2-7, with D perhaps TRBD1 (7 bases). V was pared by 4 bases and J by 6 bases, with 31 bases between. The germline V gene has CDR1 SGHDN and CDR2 FVKESK. CDR3 length: 19 amino acids. The CDR3 region has the DNA TGTGCCAGCAGCCTCTCAACCCTCCAGGGGGGCGAAGTCATGGGCGAGCAGTACTTC. Protein product: CASSLSTLQGGEVMGEQYF.

This clonotype was counted between two and nine times. V and J are TRBV7-3 and TRBJ2-1; possibly TRBD2 for D (6 bases). CDR1 and CDR2 from the germline V gene are SGHTA and FQGTGA. Trimming took off 5 bases at V and 1 base at J, with 21 bases between the two ends. The CDR3 length is 18 residues. CDR3 nucleotide sequence: TGTGCCAGCAGCCTGCTTGGGGAGGCGGCCCCATCCTACAATGAGCAGTTCTTC. It translates to CASSLLGEAAPSYNEQFF.

CDR3 sequence reads: CSASGPRDYYNEQFF. The CDR3 coding sequence is TGCAGTGCTAGTGGTCCTCGCGACTACTACAATGAGCAGTTCTTC. The rearrangement uses TRBV20-1 and TRBJ2-1; weak D call: TRBD2 (5 bases). Germline V CDR1 and CDR2: DFQATT, SNEGSKA (reference sequence). V was clipped by 3 bases and J by 3 bases, with 15 bases between them. The CDR3 runs to 15 residues.

J is TRBJ2-5 and V is TRBV12-3 or TRBV12-4; 11 bases map to TRBD1. This CDR3 has 16 amino acids. V shed 3 bases and J 5 bases; nucleotides not matched to a gene: 8. In nucleotides, the CDR3 is TGTGCCAGCAGTTTCGGGGGTGGGACAGGGGGTGAGACCCAGTACTTC. This encodes CASSFGGGTGGETQYF.

V is TRBV6-5 and J is TRBJ1-1; 12 nucleotides line up with TRBD1. V lost 4 bases, J lost 0 bases, and 6 bases stayed unmatched. The CDR3 runs 17 residues. CDR1 and CDR2 (germline): MNHEY, SVGAGI. In DNA, the CDR3 is TGTGCCAGCAGTTTTACCGGGACAGGGGGCGTGAACACTGAAGCTTTCTTT. This sequence encodes CASSFTGTGGVNTEAFF.

A few counts support this clonotype. J is TRBJ2-1 and V is TRBV28; D not resolved. The V gene lost 3 bases and the J gene lost 2 bases, with 11 bases spanning the gap. The CDR3 runs 15 residues. Germline CDR1 reads MDHEN; CDR2 reads SYDVKM. DNA of the CDR3: TGTGCCAGCAGTTTGCAGGTGAGAGCCTACAATGAGCAGTTCTTC. It codes for CASSLQVRAYNEQFF.

This chain uses TRBV20-1 with TRBJ2-2; D is possibly TRBD2 (6 bases). The CDR3 length is 16 residues. Germline CDR1 DFQATT, CDR2 SNEGSKA (reference sequence). V was trimmed by 3 bases and J by 6 bases, leaving 20 bases between them. The CDR3 region has the DNA TGCAGTGCTAGGCGGTCCTACGGGAGAAATTCCGGGGAGCTGTTTTTT. As protein: CSARRSYGRNSGELFF.

This clonotype was seen more than once but under ten times. The chain links TRBV29-1 to TRBJ2-3, with 10 bases matching TRBD2. The V gene's germline CDR1 is SQVTM and CDR2 ANQGSEA. Unmatched junction bases numbered 5, after V lost 5 bases and J lost 0 bases. There are 15 residues in the CDR3. Here the CDR3 reads CSVKPSGSSTDTQYF. CDR3 sequence (DNA): TGCAGCGTTAAACCTAGCGGGAGTAGCACAGATACGCAGTATTTT.